This entry concerns a single T cell receptor (beta chain). Its antigen is unidentified. A read error is possible here, since a much larger clone lies one base away. The germline CDR1 and CDR2 sequences are MNHEY and SMNVEV (reference sequence). This CDR3 region has 11 residues. The sample belongs to a study of T cells in Graves' hyperthyroidism and ophthalmopathy. Regarding the study as a whole: Ophthalmopathy and stable hyperthyroidism were told apart by a 13 V-J model.

Researchers amplified the TCR beta CDR3 regions from RNA transcripts. In the first-round RT-PCR of the TCR CDR3, the HTBI primer set was used. TCRdb reanalysed the multiplex PCR reads using MiXCR and keeps one entry per CDR3 protein. Of about 360,000 distinct CDR3 sequences listed, under 20% are singletons. This chain links TRBV27 with TRBJ1-1; D unresolved. The sequence was collected from a woman aged 18-29 years with Graves' hyperthyroidism. The sequenced sample was blood. Written as DNA, the CDR3 is TGTGCCAGCAGTTCCGCGGCTAAAGCTTGCTTT. It translates to CASSSAAKACF.